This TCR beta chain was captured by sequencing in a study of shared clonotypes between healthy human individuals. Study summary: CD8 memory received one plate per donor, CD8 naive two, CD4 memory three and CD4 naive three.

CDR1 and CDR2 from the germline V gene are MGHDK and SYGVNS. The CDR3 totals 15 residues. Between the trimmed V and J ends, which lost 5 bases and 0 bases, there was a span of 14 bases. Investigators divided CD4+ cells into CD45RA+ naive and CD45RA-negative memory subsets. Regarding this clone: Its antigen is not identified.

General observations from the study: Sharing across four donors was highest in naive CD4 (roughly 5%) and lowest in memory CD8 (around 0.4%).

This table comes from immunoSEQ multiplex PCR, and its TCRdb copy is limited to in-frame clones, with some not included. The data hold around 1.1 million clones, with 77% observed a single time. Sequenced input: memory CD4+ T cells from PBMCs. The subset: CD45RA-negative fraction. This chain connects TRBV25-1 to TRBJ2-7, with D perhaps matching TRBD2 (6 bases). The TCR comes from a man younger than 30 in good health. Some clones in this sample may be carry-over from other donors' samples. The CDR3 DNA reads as TGTGCCAGCAGTATGGGCGGGACTGGCTCCTACGAGCAGTACTTC. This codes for CASSMGGTGSYEQYF.